The present TCR beta chain was sequenced within a study of blood T cell repertoires in COVID-19. Study information: In each case, the material was cDNA or gDNA derived from T cells, B-cell-depleted T cells, or PBMCs.

Per the authors' pipeline: The authors estimated nucleated cell counts from reference gene primer amplification. Produced via immunoSEQ multiplex PCR; TCRdb's table is partial and in-frame only. V, J and clone size were drawn from that table, and D and trimming were deduced from the DNA. The data show approximately 200,000 clones, with about 85% seen just once and around 20% held by the top ten. Recruits, aged roughly 18 to 90 years, lived in some 25 US areas. Cohort allocation depended upon clinical history that participants reported. The junction had 6 bases not matched to a gene; V was cut back by 3 bases and J by 7 bases. CDR1 is SNHLY and CDR2 is FYNNEI in the germline V gene. The CDR3 spans 13 residues.

The sample consisted of PBMCs or T cells enriched from blood (not recorded which). The V and J genes are TRBV2 and TRBJ2-7; 7 bases map to TRBD1. The source of this sequence is a man aged 35 to 55 who had recovered from COVID-19. The CDR3, as DNA: TGTGCCAGCAGTGACAGACAGGGTTGGGAGCAGTACTTC. The encoded protein is CASSDRQGWEQYF.